Listed here is a single TCR beta chain. Its antigen is currently unknown. A total RNA quantity of roughly 3,300 ng went into each TCR library. After re-calling the 5' RACE reads, TCRdb lists one entry per CDR3 protein, DNA absent. The sample data list 200,000 to 250,000 distinct CDR3 sequences. This sample stems from a study of monozygotic twins with inflammatory bowel disease. The CDR3 is made up of 14 amino acids. Germline CDR1 and CDR2: DFQATT and SNEGSKA (reference sequence). General study points: Reduced clonotype sharing with other individuals was observed in IBD patients relative to healthy twins, especially with disease activity. The existence of one strong signal or clonotype linked to IBD lacked support.

Sequenced material: blood. The gene calls are TRBV20-1 and TRBJ2-3. This clonotype was sampled from a human donor with ulcerative colitis or Crohn's disease, or a healthy co-twin of an affected twin (not recorded which). CDR3 loop: CSARVLAGTDTQYF.